These 29 T cell receptor beta chains share one sample of origin, sequenced in a study of cytomegalovirus exposure and HLA in healthy donors. The PCR was carried out with 60 Vbeta primers and 13 Jbeta primers. Here immunoSEQ multiplex PCR was the method, and the copy in TCRdb shows in-frame clones only, minus some. The data show around 150,000 clones, around two thirds seen once. The specimen sequenced was PBMCs. Receptors were obtained from a male donor in good health and CMV-seronegative.

The CDR3 region is CATRSGGTDNEQFF. CDR3 coding DNA: TGTGCCACCCGTAGCGGGGGGACCGACAATGAGCAGTTCTTC. The chain joins TRBV6-6 to TRBJ2-1, with 10 nucleotides matching TRBD2. Germline V CDR1 and CDR2: MNHNY, SVGAGI (reference sequence). J lost 5 bases, V lost 10 bases, and 8 bases had no gene match. This CDR3 is 14 amino acids long.

The V call is TRBV7-2, the J call TRBJ2-3; the D is unclear. Germline loops: CDR1 SGHTA, CDR2 FQGNSA. The CDR3 is 15 residues long. Trimming left V 1 base short and J 8 bases short, with 16 bases between. CDR3 residues: CASSLGPPSTGTQYF. The CDR3 bases are TGTGCCAGCAGCTTAGGCCCTCCAAGTACGGGTACGCAGTATTTT.

This clone has just a few counts. The rearrangement joins TRBV7-9 to TRBJ2-1; 10 bases are shared with TRBD2. Unmatched junction bases numbered 5, after V lost 1 base and J lost 5 bases. The CDR3 contains 16 residues. Germline CDR1 is SEHNR and CDR2 is FQNEAQ (reference sequence). The CDR3: CASSLVLAGVHNEQFF. For the CDR3, the DNA is TGTGCCAGCAGCTTAGTCCTAGCGGGGGTCCACAATGAGCAGTTCTTC.

The genes are TRBV7-2 and TRBJ1-5; D possibly corresponds to TRBD1 (6 bases). Germline loops: CDR1 SGHTA, CDR2 FQGNSA. The CDR3 spans 14 residues. Trimming removed 5 bases from V and 7 bases from J, with 15 bases in between. The CDR3 protein is CASSPRQVGQPQHF. For the CDR3, the DNA is TGTGCCAGCAGCCCACGACAGGTGGGCCAGCCCCAGCATTTT.

V gene TRBV4-1 combines with J gene TRBJ1-5; the D is unclear. Germline values: CDR1 MGHRA, CDR2 YSYEKL. V gave up 2 bases and J gave up 0 bases, with 8 bases separating them. This CDR3 region has 15 residues. The CDR3 nucleotides are TGCGCCAGCAGCCAATCTCTGTATAGCAATCAGCCCCAGCATTTT. It encodes CASSQSLYSNQPQHF.

This clone was picked up a small number of times. The CDR3 nucleotides are TGCGCCAGCAGCAGGACAGGGGATTCCTACGAGCAGTACTTC. Amino acids: CASSRTGDSYEQYF. The chain combines TRBV5-1 with TRBJ2-7; TRBD1 aligns across 9 bases. The CDR3 runs 14 residues. J lost 1 base, V lost 4 bases, and 3 bases had no gene match. The germline CDR1 and CDR2 sequences are SGHRS and YFSETQ.

This clone was counted a few times. The CDR3 spells CASSFLGSFSPLHF. The CDR3 DNA reads as TGTGCCAGCAGCTTTCTCGGTAGCTTTTCACCCCTCCACTTT. V and J are TRBV7-2 and TRBJ1-6; no clear D. The CDR3 sequence is 14 residues long. V lost 3 bases and J lost 9, with 12 bases in between. Looked up from germline, CDR1 is SGHTA and CDR2 is FQGNSA.

The chain is built from TRBV7-9 and TRBJ2-7; D not resolved. Germline CDR1 reads SEHNR; CDR2 reads FQNEAQ (reference sequence). The V end was cut by 4 bases, the J end by 1 base, with 17 bases between. The CDR3 covers 16 residues. This CDR3 reads CASSYVSQNPSYEQYF. CDR3 DNA sequence: TGTGCCAGCAGCTATGTTAGCCAGAACCCTTCCTACGAGCAGTACTTC. The variable domain in full, with the rest retrieved from reference TRBV7-9 and TRBJ2-7, is DTGVSQNPRHKITKRGQNVTFRCDPISEHNRLYWYRQTLGQGPEFLTYFQNEAQLEKSRLLSDRFSAERPKGSFSTLEIQRTEQGDSAMYLCASSYVSQNPSYEQYFGPGTRLTVT.

The chain recombines TRBV28 with TRBJ2-1; 7 bases are shared with TRBD2. The ends lost 4 bases at V and 2 bases at J; junction bases unmatched: 5. CDR3 length: 15 residues. Looked up from germline, CDR1 is MDHEN and CDR2 is SYDVKM. The CDR3 DNA is TGTGCCAGCAGTTGGGAGGGGAATGCCTACAATGAGCAGTTCTTC. Protein product: CASSWEGNAYNEQFF.

This clone was seen a single time. The CDR3 spells CASSPETVYGYTF. CDR3 bases: TGTGCCAGCTCACCCGAGACAGTCTATGGCTACACCTTC. The rearrangement uses TRBV18 and TRBJ1-2; a weak D match, TRBD1 (5 bases). Per germline, CDR1 KGHSH and CDR2 LQKENI. V lost 3 bases and J lost 4, with 9 bases in between. CDR3 length: 13 amino acids.

In the case of this clone: The junction does not match germline at one end; this may be a read error. The gene calls are TRBV18 and TRBJ2-3, with D perhaps matching TRBD2 (6 bases). CDR1 and CDR2 (germline): KGHSH, LQKENI. The CDR3 length is 15 residues. The CDR3 region has the DNA TGTGCCAGCTCACCGGGAAGTAGCGGCACTGATACGCAGTATTTT. Protein product: CASSPGSSGTDTQYF.

V and J are TRBV10-3 and TRBJ2-1; 10 bases align to TRBD2. V dropped 3 bases and J dropped 7; count of bases not matched to a gene: 12. The CDR3 length is 17 residues. Germline CDR1 reads ENHRY; CDR2 reads SYGVKD. CDR3 in amino acids: CAISEGAGGASRNEQFF. The CDR3 DNA sequence: TGTGCCATCAGTGAAGGAGCGGGGGGGGCTTCGAGGAATGAGCAGTTCTTC.

The chain is built from TRBV5-1 and TRBJ2-5, with D maybe TRBD2 (7 bases). The ends were cut back, 4 bases at V and 2 bases at J, with 21 bases in the middle. The CDR3 loop spans 17 amino acids. Germline V lookup: CDR1 SGHRS, CDR2 YFSETQ. The CDR3 here is CASSVYREGLKQETQYF. CDR3 DNA: TGCGCCAGCAGCGTGTACAGGGAGGGACTCAAACAAGAGACCCAGTACTTC.

This clone has just a few counts. V gene TRBV30 combines with J gene TRBJ1-1; TRBD1 aligns across 10 bases. The CDR3 covers 13 residues. Looked up from germline, CDR1 is GTSNPN and CDR2 is SVGIG (reference sequence). V gave up 2 bases and J gave up 4 bases; unmatched junction bases: 1. The CDR3: CAWSRDRGTEAFF. CDR3 nucleotides: TGTGCCTGGAGTCGGGACAGGGGCACTGAAGCTTTCTTT.

The V gene is TRBV5-1, the J gene TRBJ1-1; 7 bases align to TRBD1. After removal of 4 bases from V and 4 bases from J, the junction contained 7 bases not matched to a gene. CDR1 and CDR2 from the germline V gene are SGHRS and YFSETQ. The CDR3 is made up of 14 amino acids. This CDR3 reads CASSPTGVSTEAFF. The CDR3 DNA is TGCGCCAGCAGCCCTACAGGGGTAAGCACTGAAGCTTTCTTT. The full variable domain, rest sourced from reference TRBV5-1 and TRBJ1-1, is KAGVTQTPRYLIKTRGQQVTLSCSPISGHRSVSWYQQTPGQGLQFLFEYFSETQRNKGNFPGRFSGRQFSNSRSEMNVSTLELGDSALYLCASSPTGVSTEAFFGQGTRLTVV.

V and J are TRBV6-1 and TRBJ2-1, with TRBD2 matching over 10 bases. The CDR3 extends over 15 amino acids. Germline CDR1 MNHNS, CDR2 SASEGT. V was clipped by 4 bases and J by 10 bases; unmatched bases: 10. CDR3 in DNA: TGTGCCAGCAGTGCCCTAGCGGGGGCTAATAAGGAGCAGTTCTTC. Amino acid sequence: CASSALAGANKEQFF.

The CDR3 region is CASSFPDRGTTYEQYF. The CDR3 DNA reads as TGTGCCAGCAGCTTTCCCGACAGGGGGACAACCTACGAGCAGTACTTC. V is TRBV5-6 and J is TRBJ2-7; 9 bases agree with TRBD1. Germline CDR1 and CDR2: SGHDT and YYEEEE. V dropped 2 bases and J dropped 2; count of bases not matched to a gene: 8. The CDR3 is 16 amino acids. The whole variable domain, filled in from reference TRBV5-6 and TRBJ2-7, reads DAGVTQSPTHLIKTRGQQVTLRCSPKSGHDTVSWYQQALGQGPQFIFQYYEEEERQRGNFPDRFSGHQFPNYSSELNVNALLLGDSALYLCASSFPDRGTTYEQYFGPGTRLTVT.

The CDR3 coding sequence is TGTGCCAGCAGTGAGGACAGGGGGTTCACTGAAGCTTTCTTT. Translated: CASSEDRGFTEAFF. V gene TRBV6-1 combines with J gene TRBJ1-1, with 10 bases fitting TRBD1. This CDR3 contains 14 residues. Trimming cost V 3 bases and J 4 bases; bases outside gene matches: 2. Germline assignment: CDR1 MNHNS and CDR2 SASEGT.

The rearrangement links TRBV5-1 to TRBJ2-7; a possible D gene is TRBD2 (6 bases). V was clipped by 6 bases and J by 4 bases, with 14 bases between them. This CDR3 is 13 amino acids long. CDR1 is SGHRS and CDR2 is YFSETQ in the germline V gene. The DNA of the CDR3 is TGCGCCAGCACCGGGGACTCCCCTTACGAGCAGTACTTC. Translated, it gives CASTGDSPYEQYF.

This clone was detected a few times. The chain is built from TRBV30 and TRBJ2-5; D unclear. The CDR3 runs to 17 residues. Germline V gives CDR1 GTSNPN, CDR2 SVGIG (reference sequence). V was shortened by 0 bases and J by 0 bases, with 17 bases between the two germline ends. In DNA, the CDR3 is TGTGCCTGGAGTGTATTTTGGGTCCCGGCGGACCAAGAGACCCAGTACTTC. This translates into CAWSVFWVPADQETQYF.

The chain joins TRBV5-1 to TRBJ1-1; D might be TRBD1 (6 bases). This CDR3 region has 14 residues. Germline CDR1 reads SGHRS; CDR2 reads YFSETQ. The V gene lost 3 bases and the J gene lost 2 bases, with 11 bases spanning the gap. The CDR3 sequence: CASSSHRENTEAFF. In DNA, the CDR3 is TGCGCCAGCAGCTCCCACAGGGAAAACACTGAAGCTTTCTTT.

The count of this clone is one. V is TRBV6-6 and J is TRBJ2-5; 13 nucleotides line up with TRBD2. V dropped 6 bases and J dropped 4; count of bases not matched to a gene: 5. The germline gives CDR1 MNHNY, CDR2 SVGAGI (reference sequence). The CDR3 consists of 15 residues. CDR3 protein: CASSRTSGGRETQYF. In DNA form, the CDR3 reads TGTGCCAGCAGCCGGACTAGCGGGGGTCGAGAGACCCAGTACTTC.

V and J are TRBV5-4 and TRBJ2-1; TRBD2 matches at 9 bases. Germline values: CDR1 SGHNT, CDR2 YYREEE (reference sequence). This CDR3 is 16 amino acids long. V dropped 3 bases and J dropped 0; count of bases not matched to a gene: 4. CDR3 residues: CASSSNSGSSYNEQFF. For the CDR3, the DNA is TGTGCCAGCAGCTCAAATAGCGGGAGCTCCTACAATGAGCAGTTCTTC.

This sequence joins TRBV5-5 and TRBJ2-5; the D is unclear. The germline gives CDR1 SGHKS, CDR2 YYEKEE (reference sequence). The CDR3 runs to 15 residues. Trimming took 6 bases from V and 0 from J, leaving 15 bases between them. For the CDR3, the DNA is TGTGCCAGCACCACAAGCGCCACATACCAAGAGACCCAGTACTTC. This sequence encodes CASTTSATYQETQYF.

V usage is TRBV2 and J usage is TRBJ1-2; D uncertain. This CDR3 contains 13 residues. Germline V CDR1 and CDR2: SNHLY, FYNNEI. The V gene lost 6 bases and the J gene lost 0 bases, with 8 bases spanning the gap. CDR3 nucleotide sequence: TGTGCCAGCAGGTACGGAGCTAACTATGGCTACACCTTC. Translating gives CASRYGANYGYTF.

The rearrangement joins TRBV5-4 to TRBJ2-6; 11 nucleotides match TRBD2. This CDR3 is 17 amino acids long. Looked up from germline, CDR1 is SGHNT and CDR2 is YYREEE (reference sequence). V lost 3 bases, J lost 0 bases, and 2 bases stayed unmatched. The CDR3 nucleotides are TGTGCCAGCAGCTGGACTAGCGGGCGCTCTGGGGCCAACGTCCTGACTTTC. Translated: CASSWTSGRSGANVLTF.

This chain connects TRBV27 to TRBJ2-1; D is unclear. Germline CDR1 and CDR2: MNHEY and SMNVEV (reference sequence). This CDR3 region has 14 residues. Trimming took off 3 bases at V and 0 bases at J, with 6 bases between the two ends. CDR3 loop: CASSFGASYNEQFF. CDR3 bases: TGTGCCAGCAGTTTCGGAGCCTCCTACAATGAGCAGTTCTTC.

This clone was picked up a small number of times. Other DNA sequences in the same sample also yield this CDR3. The CDR3 DNA is TGTGCCAGCAGCTTAGGGGGGGGCAATCAGCCCCAGCATTTT. Protein sequence: CASSLGGGNQPQHF. The chain carries TRBV5-6 and TRBJ1-5; D is perhaps TRBD1 (6 bases). Between the trimmed V and J ends, which lost 2 bases and 2 bases, there was a span of 8 bases. CDR1 and CDR2 (germline): SGHDT, YYEEEE. This CDR3 has 14 residues.

The rearrangement links TRBV19 to TRBJ2-7; 7 bases line up with TRBD1. Germline CDR1 and CDR2: LNHDA and SQIVND (reference sequence). V gave up 4 bases and J gave up 0 bases; unmatched junction bases: 9. This CDR3 region has 16 residues. The CDR3 loop reads CASSKGAGLSSYEQYF. The CDR3 bases are TGTGCCAGTAGTAAGGGGGCCGGATTGAGCTCCTACGAGCAGTACTTC.